The T cell receptor (beta chain) described here comes from a study of spatial heterogeneity in lung cancer. Study context: Across the raw uncorrected reads, a unique TCR and UMI combination was observed, on average, more than ten times. Study-wide results and limits: Ubiquitous expanded tumor TCRs were seen in blood more at resection than at follow-up.

Time point described: sample taken at primary tumor resection. In each case, whole RNA from tumor, nontumor lung or frozen PBMC was sequenced unsorted. TCRdb reprocessed the 5' RACE reads with MiXCR, giving one entry per CDR3 protein. The sample lists under 15,000 distinct CDR3 sequences, roughly 3.9% occurring once. Germline V gene data show CDR1 as MNHEY and CDR2 as SVGAGI. V trimming: 6 bases; J trimming: 1 base; junction bases outside the gene matches: 15. The CDR3 runs 18 residues. This clonotype came up many times. Its antigen is still unknown. Because this beta chain is a stray read in a library intended to capture alpha chains, its abundance should not be given much weight.

The receptor's source is a male donor with early-stage non-small cell lung cancer. This chain joins TRBV6-5 and TRBJ2-7, with 10 bases aligning to TRBD1. This sample comprised PBMCs, obtained at surgery. As DNA, the CDR3 is TGTGCCAGCAGCACCGTCCCGGGGACAGGGGCTTTGTCCTACGAGCAGTACTTC. Its protein is CASSTVPGTGALSYEQYF.